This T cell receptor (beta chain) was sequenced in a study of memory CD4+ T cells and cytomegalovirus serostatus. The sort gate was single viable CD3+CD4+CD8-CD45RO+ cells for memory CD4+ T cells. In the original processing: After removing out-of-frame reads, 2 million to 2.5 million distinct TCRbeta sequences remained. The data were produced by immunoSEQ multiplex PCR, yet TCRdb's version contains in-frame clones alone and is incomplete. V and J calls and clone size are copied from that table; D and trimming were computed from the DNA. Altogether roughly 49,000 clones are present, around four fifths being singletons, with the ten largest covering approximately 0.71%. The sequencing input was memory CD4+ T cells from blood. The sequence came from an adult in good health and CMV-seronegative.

CDR3 amino acids: CASSSSGVGNTEAFF. The CDR3 DNA reads as TGTGCCAGCTCATCCTCAGGGGTGGGGAACACTGAAGCTTTCTTT. The chain has TRBV18 and TRBJ1-1; D might be TRBD1 (6 bases). Germline V gives CDR1 KGHSH, CDR2 LQKENI. The V gene lost 5 bases and the J gene lost 1 base, with 14 bases spanning the gap. The CDR3 covers 15 residues. Full variable domain (outside the CDR3, taken from reference TRBV18 and TRBJ1-1): NAGVMQNPRHLVRRRGQEARLRCSPMKGHSHVYWYRQLPEEGLKFMVYLQKENIIDESGMPKERFSAEFPKEGPSILRIQQVVRGDSAAYFCASSSSGVGNTEAFFGQGTRLTVV.